The entry below describes one TCR beta chain. The sample comes from a study of cytomegalovirus exposure and HLA in healthy donors. The study ran its PCR with 60 Vbeta and 13 Jbeta primers. Using immunoSEQ multiplex PCR, the repertoire was profiled, and TCRdb retains in-frame clones only, with some absent. In the table there are about 130,000 clones, 79% of which are singletons. CDR3 length equals 15 residues. The V gene's germline CDR1 is SNHLY and CDR2 FYNNEI. After removal of 5 bases from V and 3 bases from J, the junction contained 6 bases not matched to a gene. This receptor was obtained from a man aged 40-49 years in good health and CMV-seropositive. The sequenced material came from PBMCs. The chain employs TRBV2 and TRBJ2-5; 10 bases map to TRBD2. The CDR3 DNA is TGTGCCAGCAGTTCGACTAGCGGGCGAGAAGAGACCCAGTACTTC. Protein sequence: CASSSTSGREETQYF. Filled out from reference TRBV2 and TRBJ2-5, the complete variable domain reads EPEVTQTPSHQVTQMGQEVILRCVPISNHLYFYWYRQILGQKVEFLVSFYNNEISEKSEIFDDQFSVERPDGSNFTLKIRSTKLEDSAMYFCASSSTSGREETQYFGPGTRLLVL.